Following are 24 T cell receptor beta chains from one sample sequenced in a study of blood T cell repertoires in COVID-19. Sequencing was performed with immunoSEQ multiplex PCR; in TCRdb, only in-frame clones are kept and a portion is missing. The top ten clones hold more than 3% of a sample with about 490,000 clones, 80% to 90% of them seen once. Input material: peripheral blood. The receptors were gathered from a human donor in a cohort sampled during active COVID-19.

This chain uses TRBV6-6 with TRBJ1-3; the D gene is possibly TRBD1 (5 bases). V lost 8 bases to trimming and J lost 4 bases, with 15 bases between them. The length of the CDR3 is 14 residues. The V gene's germline CDR1 is MNHNY and CDR2 SVGAGI (reference sequence). The chain's CDR3 is CASLEGGAGNTIYF. The CDR3 bases are TGTGCCAGCCTCGAAGGTGGGGCGGGAAACACCATATATTTT.

This sequence joins TRBV6-5 and TRBJ2-7, with 9 bases that match TRBD2. The trim removed 6 bases at V and 0 bases at J, leaving 3 bases unmatched. CDR3 size: 14 residues. In germline, CDR1 is MNHEY, CDR2 SVGAGI. The CDR3 DNA follows: TGTGCCAGCAGGGGACTAGCCTACTCCTACGAGCAGTACTTC. This translates into CASRGLAYSYEQYF.

The chain links TRBV3-1 (or the pseudogene TRBV3-2) to TRBJ1-5; 8 nucleotides line up with TRBD1. This CDR3 has 14 amino acids. With V trimmed by 5 bases and J by 7 bases, 7 bases remained unmatched. The germline V gene encodes CDR1 LGHDT and CDR2 YNNKEL (reference sequence). CDR3 sequence (DNA): TGTGCCAGCAGCTCACAGGGGGTTGGGCAGCCCCAGCATTTT. Translation: CASSSQGVGQPQHF.

The chain joins TRBV18 to TRBJ1-5, with 10 nucleotides matching TRBD1. Looked up from germline, CDR1 is KGHSH and CDR2 is LQKENI. The ends lost 1 base at V and 0 bases at J; junction bases unmatched: 12. The CDR3 totals 20 residues. This chain's CDR3 is CASSPRDLGTGEDSNQPQHF. CDR3 DNA sequence: TGTGCCAGCTCACCACGGGATTTGGGGACAGGGGAAGATAGCAATCAGCCCCAGCATTTT.

Comments on this clone: In the same sample, other DNA sequences code for this CDR3. The chain uses TRBV9 and TRBJ2-2; no reliable D call. CDR1 is SGDLS and CDR2 is YYNGEE in the germline V gene. V lost 2 bases, J lost 3 bases, and 5 bases lay in between. This CDR3 has 13 residues. The DNA for the CDR3 is TGTGCCAGCAGCGTCTCCTACACCGGGGAGCTGTTTTTT. Protein: CASSVSYTGELFF. Drawing the rest from reference TRBV9 and TRBJ2-2, the complete variable domain is DSGVTQTPKHLITATGQRVTLRCSPRSGDLSVYWYQQSLDQGLQFLIQYYNGEERAKGNILERFSAQQFPDLHSELNLSSLELGDSALYFCASSVSYTGELFFGEGSRLTVL.

The rearrangement joins TRBV6-5 to TRBJ1-4, with 7 bases matching TRBD1. J was trimmed by 5 bases and V by 5 bases; bases with no gene match: 5. Germline V gene sequence: CDR1 MNHEY, CDR2 SVGAGI. This CDR3 is 14 amino acids long. The CDR3 coding sequence is TGTGCCAGCAGTCCGGGACAGATGAATGAAAAACTGTTTTTT. Amino acids: CASSPGQMNEKLFF.

This chain joins TRBV5-1 and TRBJ1-1, with D perhaps matching TRBD1 (6 bases). CDR3 length: 15 amino acids. CDR1 is SGHRS, CDR2 YFSETQ, per germline. Deletions cut 5 bases from V and 0 bases from J, with 14 bases between. CDR3 nucleotides: TGCGCCAGCAGTTTACCAAGGGGGATGAACACTGAAGCTTTCTTT. Its protein product is CASSLPRGMNTEAFF.

V and J are TRBV18 and TRBJ1-2, with 8 bases identical to TRBD1. CDR3 length equals 14 residues. The germline V gene has CDR1 KGHSH and CDR2 LQKENI. The V segment lost 0 bases and the J segment 5 bases; nucleotides outside the gene matches: 2. In DNA, the CDR3 is TGTGCCAGCTCACCACCGGGACAGGCGTATGGCTACACCTTC. Its translation is CASSPPGQAYGYTF.

J is TRBJ1-2 and V is TRBV2; unclear D gene. V lost 2 bases to trimming and J lost 0 bases, with 7 bases between them. CDR1 is SNHLY, CDR2 FYNNEI, per germline. The CDR3 covers 14 residues. CDR3 region: CASSETGANYGYTF. Written as DNA, the CDR3 is TGTGCCAGCAGTGAAACGGGAGCTAACTATGGCTACACCTTC.

The chain combines TRBV5-1 with TRBJ1-1; no definite D call. Germline V CDR1 and CDR2: SGHRS, YFSETQ. The CDR3 is 14 amino acids. Trimming stripped 3 bases from V and 1 base from J, with 10 bases between. The CDR3 region is CASSYAVKNTEAFF. CDR3 DNA sequence: TGCGCCAGCAGCTATGCGGTTAAGAACACTGAAGCTTTCTTT.

The chain recombines TRBV7-3 with TRBJ2-7, with 10 bases fitting TRBD2. The CDR3 consists of 15 residues. V gave up 1 base and J gave up 5 bases; unmatched junction bases: 5. Germline CDR1 reads SGHTA; CDR2 reads FQGTGA. CDR3 protein: CASSLKSTSGNEQYF. CDR3 nucleotide sequence: TGTGCCAGCAGCTTAAAGTCAACTAGCGGGAACGAGCAGTACTTC.

V is TRBV6-6 and J is TRBJ1-2; 10 bases line up with TRBD1. Trimming removed 5 bases from V and 2 bases from J; junction bases left unmatched: 11. Germline values: CDR1 MNHNY, CDR2 SVGAGI (reference sequence). This CDR3 has 17 residues. Here the CDR3 reads CASSPGTGVEVNYGYTF. In DNA form, the CDR3 reads TGTGCCAGCAGTCCCGGGACAGGGGTAGAAGTAAACTATGGCTACACCTTC.

V usage is TRBV18 and J usage is TRBJ1-6, with D maybe TRBD1 (5 bases). V lost 4 bases, J lost 8 bases, and 15 bases lay in between. CDR1 and CDR2 (germline): KGHSH, LQKENI. CDR3 length equals 15 residues. Here the CDR3 DNA reads TGTGCCAGCTCACTGCGCGGAGGGGAGGATTCACCCCTCCACTTT. It translates to CASSLRGGEDSPLHF.

The chain recombines TRBV29-1 with TRBJ2-7, with D perhaps matching TRBD2 (6 bases). Trimming left V 1 base short and J 0 bases short, with 7 bases between. CDR1 SQVTM and CDR2 ANQGSEA come from the germline V gene. The CDR3 runs to 13 residues. CDR3 DNA: TGCAGCGTTGAAGTCGGGGGCTCCTACGAGCAGTACTTC. Translating it yields CSVEVGGSYEQYF.

The rearrangement joins TRBV2 to TRBJ2-1, with 7 bases lining up with TRBD2. The germline CDR1 and CDR2 sequences are SNHLY and FYNNEI. Trimming cost V 4 bases and J 8 bases; bases outside gene matches: 8. The CDR3 sequence is 14 residues long. The CDR3 region is CASSAAGELDEQFF. The CDR3 DNA reads as TGTGCCAGCAGTGCGGCGGGAGAACTGGATGAGCAGTTCTTC.

This chain connects TRBV6-2 or TRBV6-3 to TRBJ2-1, with 9 bases identical to TRBD1. Trimming at V came to 4 bases and at J to 4 bases, leaving 2 bases not matched to a gene. Germline loops: CDR1 MNHEY, CDR2 SVGEGT. This CDR3 region has 14 residues. CDR3: CASSSGTGYNEQFF. The DNA for the CDR3 is TGTGCCAGCAGTTCCGGGACAGGGTACAATGAGCAGTTCTTC.

V is TRBV15 and J is TRBJ1-1, with D perhaps matching TRBD1 (5 bases). The CDR3 covers 14 residues. V lost 0 bases and J 4 bases, leaving 9 bases between the germline ends. Per germline, CDR1 LNHNV and CDR2 YYDKDF (reference sequence). Here the CDR3 reads CATSRDLGVTEAFF. DNA of the CDR3: TGTGCCACCAGCAGAGATTTAGGGGTCACTGAAGCTTTCTTT.

The gene calls are TRBV11-3 and TRBJ2-1; tentative D call: TRBD2 (6 bases). The CDR3 spans 14 residues. Germline values: CDR1 SGHNT, CDR2 YENEEA. V was cut by 5 bases and J by 9 bases, with 17 bases left in between. CDR3 in amino acids: CASSPRLGGTEQFF. CDR3 nucleotides: TGTGCCAGCAGCCCGCGCTTGGGCGGGACTGAGCAGTTCTTC.

The chain carries TRBV5-1 and TRBJ1-1, with D possibly being TRBD1 (5 bases). This CDR3 is built from 15 residues. The germline V and J ends were trimmed by 0 bases and 1 base, with 10 bases remaining between them. Per germline, CDR1 SGHRS and CDR2 YFSETQ. CDR3 nucleotide sequence: TGCGCCAGCAGCTTGGAAGGCAGGGCGAACACTGAAGCTTTCTTT. Its protein is CASSLEGRANTEAFF.

V usage is TRBV19 and J usage is TRBJ2-2; 9 nucleotides align to TRBD1. This CDR3 has 15 amino acids. With 6 bases clipped from V and 5 bases from J, the junction kept 7 bases outside the gene matches. Germline CDR1 and CDR2: LNHDA and SQIVND (reference sequence). CDR3 protein: CASRPLDRGTGELFF. The CDR3 DNA is TGTGCCAGTAGGCCCCTGGACAGGGGAACCGGGGAGCTGTTTTTT.

The chain has TRBV3-1 (or the pseudogene TRBV3-2) and TRBJ1-1; D possibly corresponds to TRBD1 (5 bases). Trimming cost V 4 bases and J 0 bases, with 9 bases left between them. The CDR3 has 14 amino acids. Germline-derived CDR1 and CDR2 are LGHDT and YNNKEL (reference sequence). The CDR3 bases are TGTGCCAGCAGCCCAGGGTCTCTGAACACTGAAGCTTTCTTT. Translation gives CASSPGSLNTEAFF.

The table lists this clone with a count of one. The same CDR3 arises from other DNA sequences in this sample as well. The CDR3 DNA follows: TGCGCCAGCAGCCCCCCCGGGAATGAGCAGTTCTTC. Translated, it gives CASSPPGNEQFF. The genes are TRBV5-1 and TRBJ2-1, with D uncertain. This CDR3 is built from 12 residues. Germline values: CDR1 SGHRS, CDR2 YFSETQ. The V and J ends lost 4 bases and 7 bases respectively, with 9 bases between them.

The V and J genes are TRBV2 and TRBJ2-3, with 9 bases that match TRBD1. CDR1 is SNHLY, CDR2 FYNNEI, per germline. The CDR3 sequence is 15 residues long. The J segment lost 5 bases and the V segment lost 6 bases, leaving 9 bases of the junction unmatched. The CDR3 sequence: CASRADRGGGDTQYF. The CDR3 DNA reads as TGTGCCAGCAGGGCGGACAGGGGTGGTGGAGATACGCAGTATTTT.

The chain is built from TRBV18 and TRBJ2-5; 13 nucleotides match TRBD2. The trim removed 2 bases at V and 5 bases at J, leaving 11 bases unmatched. The CDR3 covers 18 residues. Germline V gene lookup returns CDR1 KGHSH and CDR2 LQKENI. The CDR3 DNA sequence: TGTGCCAGCTCACCATTAGCCAAAGGACTAGCGGGAGCGGAGACCCAGTACTTC. Protein sequence: CASSPLAKGLAGAETQYF.